The T cell receptor beta chain described here comes from a study of T cells in Graves' hyperthyroidism and ophthalmopathy. RNA transcripts served as the template for amplifying TCR beta CDR3 regions. The HTBI set primed first-round TCR CDR3 RT-PCR. One entry per CDR3 protein results from TCRdb running MiXCR on the multiplex PCR reads. The sample includes hundreds of thousands of distinct CDR3 sequences, 15% to 20% of them seen just once. This CDR3 has 12 residues. V dropped 6 bases and J dropped 7 bases, with 7 bases sitting between them. The germline V gene encodes CDR1 LNHDA and CDR2 SQIVND (reference sequence). Fresh peripheral blood, approximately 10 ml, yielded the PBMCs.

The gene calls are TRBV19 and TRBJ1-6; D is unresolved. Sequencing was carried out using blood. This receptor was obtained from a man aged 35 to 55 with Graves' ophthalmopathy. CDR3: CASRQLNSPLHF. In DNA, the CDR3 is TGTGCCAGTAGGCAGCTAAATTCACCCCTCCACTTT.